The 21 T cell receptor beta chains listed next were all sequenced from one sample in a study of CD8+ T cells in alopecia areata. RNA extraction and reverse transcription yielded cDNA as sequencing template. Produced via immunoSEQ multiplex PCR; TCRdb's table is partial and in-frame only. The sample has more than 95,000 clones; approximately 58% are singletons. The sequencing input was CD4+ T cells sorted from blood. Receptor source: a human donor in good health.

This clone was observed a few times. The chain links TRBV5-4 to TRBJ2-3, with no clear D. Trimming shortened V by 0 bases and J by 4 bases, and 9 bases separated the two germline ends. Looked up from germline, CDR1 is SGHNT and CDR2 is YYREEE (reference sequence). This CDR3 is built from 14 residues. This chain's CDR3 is CASSLVGRADTQYF. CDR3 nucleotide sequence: TGTGCCAGCAGCTTGGTGGGTCGGGCAGATACGCAGTATTTT.

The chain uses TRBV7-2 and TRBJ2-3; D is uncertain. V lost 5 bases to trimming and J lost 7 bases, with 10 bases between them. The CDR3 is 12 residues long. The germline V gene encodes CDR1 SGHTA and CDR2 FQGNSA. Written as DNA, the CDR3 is TGTGCCAGCAGCCTCGGCCCGAATACGCAGTATTTT. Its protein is CASSLGPNTQYF.

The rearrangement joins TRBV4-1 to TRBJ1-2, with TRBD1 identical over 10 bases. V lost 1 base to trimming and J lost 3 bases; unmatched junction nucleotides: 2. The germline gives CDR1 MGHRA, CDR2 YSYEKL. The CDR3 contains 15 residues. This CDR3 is CASSQVGTGDYGYTF. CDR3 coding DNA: TGCGCCAGCAGCCAAGTTGGGACAGGGGACTATGGCTACACCTTC.

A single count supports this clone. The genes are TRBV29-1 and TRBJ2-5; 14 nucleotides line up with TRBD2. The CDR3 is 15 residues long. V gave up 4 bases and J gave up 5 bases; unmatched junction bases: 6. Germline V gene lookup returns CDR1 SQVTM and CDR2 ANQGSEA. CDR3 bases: TGCAGCGTTGGACTAGCGGGGGGGGCGGGGGAGACCCAGTACTTC. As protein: CSVGLAGGAGETQYF.

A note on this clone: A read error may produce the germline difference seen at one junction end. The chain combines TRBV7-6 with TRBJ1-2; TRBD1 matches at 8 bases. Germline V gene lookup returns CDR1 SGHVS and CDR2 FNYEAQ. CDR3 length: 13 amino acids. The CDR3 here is CASSARTGPGYTF. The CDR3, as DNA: TGTGCTAGCAGCGCTAGGACAGGGCCCGGCTACACCTTC. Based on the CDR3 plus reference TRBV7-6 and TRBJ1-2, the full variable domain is GAGVSQSPRYKVTKRGQDVALRCDPISGHVSLYWYRQALGQGPEFLTYFNYEAQQDKSGLPNDRFSAERPEGSISTLTIQRTEQRDSAMYRCASSARTGPGYTFGSGTRLTVV.

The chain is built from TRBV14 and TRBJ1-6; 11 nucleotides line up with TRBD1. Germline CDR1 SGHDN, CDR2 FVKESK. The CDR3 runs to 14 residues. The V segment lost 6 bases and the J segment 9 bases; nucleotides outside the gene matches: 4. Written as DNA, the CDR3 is TGTGCCAGCAGGCGGACAGGGGGCGGTTCACCCCTCCACTTT. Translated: CASRRTGGGSPLHF.

CDR3 residues: CSVEGVGETQYF. The CDR3 DNA reads as TGCAGCGTTGAGGGGGTTGGGGAGACCCAGTACTTC. This chain joins TRBV29-1 and TRBJ2-5, with D perhaps being TRBD1 or TRBD2 (5 bases each). The length of the CDR3 is 12 residues. Germline-derived CDR1 and CDR2 are SQVTM and ANQGSEA. V was pared by 3 bases and J by 5 bases, with 10 bases between.

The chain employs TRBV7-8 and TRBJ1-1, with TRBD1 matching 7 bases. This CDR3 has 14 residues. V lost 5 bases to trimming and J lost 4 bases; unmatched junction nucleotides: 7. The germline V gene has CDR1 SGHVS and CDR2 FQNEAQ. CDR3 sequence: CASSPQRQGTEAFF. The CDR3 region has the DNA TGTGCCAGCAGCCCCCAGCGACAGGGCACTGAAGCTTTCTTT.

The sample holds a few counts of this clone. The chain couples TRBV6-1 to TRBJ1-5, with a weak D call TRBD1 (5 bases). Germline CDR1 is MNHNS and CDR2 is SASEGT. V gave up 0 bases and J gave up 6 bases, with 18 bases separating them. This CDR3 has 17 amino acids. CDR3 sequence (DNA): TGTGCCAGCAGTGAAGCGGTGGGACGGAACTCAGGTCAGCCCCAGCATTTT. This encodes CASSEAVGRNSGQPQHF.

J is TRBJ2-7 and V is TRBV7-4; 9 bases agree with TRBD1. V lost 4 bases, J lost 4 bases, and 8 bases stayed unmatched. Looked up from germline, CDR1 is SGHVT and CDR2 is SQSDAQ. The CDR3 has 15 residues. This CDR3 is CASSSATGGGYEQYF. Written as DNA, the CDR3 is TGTGCCAGCAGCTCCGCAACAGGGGGCGGGTACGAGCAGTACTTC.

The CDR3 nucleotides read TGTGCCAGCAGCTGGGGACAGAACACTGAAGCTTTCTTT. Amino acids: CASSWGQNTEAFF. V is TRBV5-4 and J is TRBJ1-1; D possibly corresponds to TRBD1 (6 bases). The germline V gene encodes CDR1 SGHNT and CDR2 YYREEE (reference sequence). CDR3 length: 13 residues. V lost 3 bases to trimming and J lost 1 base, with 7 bases between them. Using reference TRBV5-4 and TRBJ1-1 for the parts outside the CDR3, the full variable domain is ETGVTQSPTHLIKTRGQQVTLRCSSQSGHNTVSWYQQALGQGPQFIFQYYREEENGRGNFPPRFSGLQFPNYSSELNVNALELDDSALYLCASSWGQNTEAFFGQGTRLTVV.

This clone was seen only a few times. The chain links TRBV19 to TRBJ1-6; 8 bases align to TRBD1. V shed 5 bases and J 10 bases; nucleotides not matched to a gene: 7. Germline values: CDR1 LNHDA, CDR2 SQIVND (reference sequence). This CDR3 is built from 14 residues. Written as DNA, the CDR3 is TGTGCCAGTAGTGTGACAGGGGCTGACTCACCCCTCCACTTT. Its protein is CASSVTGADSPLHF.

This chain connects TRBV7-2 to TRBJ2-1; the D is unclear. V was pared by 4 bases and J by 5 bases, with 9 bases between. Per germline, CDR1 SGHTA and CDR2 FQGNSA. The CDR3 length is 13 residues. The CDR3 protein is CASSSGRDNEQFF. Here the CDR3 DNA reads TGTGCCAGCAGCTCTGGTAGAGACAATGAGCAGTTCTTC.

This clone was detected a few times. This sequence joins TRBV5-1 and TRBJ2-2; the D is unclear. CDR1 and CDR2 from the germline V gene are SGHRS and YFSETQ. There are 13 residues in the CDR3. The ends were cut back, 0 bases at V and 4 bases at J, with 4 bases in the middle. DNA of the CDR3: TGCGCCAGCAGCTTGGAAGGCACCGGGGAGCTGTTTTTT. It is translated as CASSLEGTGELFF.

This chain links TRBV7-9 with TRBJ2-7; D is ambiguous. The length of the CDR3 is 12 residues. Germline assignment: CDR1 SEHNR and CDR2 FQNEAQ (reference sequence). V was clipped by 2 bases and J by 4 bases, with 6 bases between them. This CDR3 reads CASSLTLYEQYF. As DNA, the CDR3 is TGTGCCAGCAGCTTAACTCTATACGAGCAGTACTTC.

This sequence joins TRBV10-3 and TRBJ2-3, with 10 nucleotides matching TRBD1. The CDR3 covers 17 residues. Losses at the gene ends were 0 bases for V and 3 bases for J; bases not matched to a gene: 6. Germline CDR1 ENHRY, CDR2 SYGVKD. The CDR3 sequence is CAISESRDRGVTDTQYF. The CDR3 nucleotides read TGTGCCATCAGTGAGTCGAGGGACAGGGGAGTTACAGATACGCAGTATTTT.

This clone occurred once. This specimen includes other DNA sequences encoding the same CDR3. The CDR3 reads CASSAQGNTEAFF. The CDR3 DNA is TGTGCCAGCAGTGCCCAGGGTAACACTGAAGCTTTCTTT. The chain carries TRBV2 and TRBJ1-1, with a weak D call TRBD1 (5 bases). The CDR3 contains 13 residues. V was clipped by 4 bases and J by 2 bases, with 8 bases between them. Germline V gene lookup returns CDR1 SNHLY and CDR2 FYNNEI. Based on the CDR3 plus reference TRBV2 and TRBJ1-1, the full variable domain is EPEVTQTPSHQVTQMGQEVILRCVPISNHLYFYWYRQILGQKVEFLVSFYNNEISEKSEIFDDQFSVERPDGSNFTLKIRSTKLEDSAMYFCASSAQGNTEAFFGQGTRLTVV.

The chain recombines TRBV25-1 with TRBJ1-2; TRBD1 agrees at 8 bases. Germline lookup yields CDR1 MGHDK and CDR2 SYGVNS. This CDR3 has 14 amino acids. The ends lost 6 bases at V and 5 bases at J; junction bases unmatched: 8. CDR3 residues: CASSSNGQGYGYTF. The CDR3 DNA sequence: TGTGCCAGCAGCTCAAACGGACAGGGATATGGCTACACCTTC.

The CDR3 is CASSFLAASSYNEQFF. The CDR3 region has the DNA TGTGCCAGCAGCTTCCTAGCGGCTAGCTCCTACAATGAGCAGTTCTTC. This chain connects TRBV7-9 to TRBJ2-1, with 7 bases identical to TRBD2. The CDR3 runs to 16 residues. Germline V lookup: CDR1 SEHNR, CDR2 FQNEAQ (reference sequence). Trimming at V came to 3 bases and at J to 0 bases, leaving 5 bases not matched to a gene.

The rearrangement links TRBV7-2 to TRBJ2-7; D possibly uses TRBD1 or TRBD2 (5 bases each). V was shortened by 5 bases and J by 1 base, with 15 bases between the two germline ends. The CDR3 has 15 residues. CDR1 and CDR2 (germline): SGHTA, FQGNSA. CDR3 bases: TGTGCCAGCAGCAGACAACCGGGACCTTCCTACGAGCAGTACTTC. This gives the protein CASSRQPGPSYEQYF.

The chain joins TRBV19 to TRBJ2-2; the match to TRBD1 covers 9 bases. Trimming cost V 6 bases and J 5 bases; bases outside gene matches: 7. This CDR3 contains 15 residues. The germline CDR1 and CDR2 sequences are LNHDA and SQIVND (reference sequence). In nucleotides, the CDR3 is TGTGCCAGTAGCTACAGGGGGCAGAGGACCGGGGAGCTGTTTTTT. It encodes CASSYRGQRTGELFF.